This T cell receptor (beta chain) came from a study of CD8+CD57+ T cells in acquired aplastic anemia. On the study more broadly: Sorted CD4+ and CD8+ cell DNA averaged approximately 3.4 ug.

Many counts were recorded for this clonotype. Trimming stripped 0 bases from V and 5 bases from J, with 17 bases between. Germline CDR1 is SGHVS and CDR2 is FNYEAQ. The CDR3 spans 17 residues. Selection for sequencing was limited to patients who had shown CD8+CD57+ cell expansion by flow cytometry. Investigators profiled TCR beta VDJ and CDR3 from genomic DNA template. Each CDR3 protein gets one entry after TCRdb re-called the reads with MiXCR. The sample holds roughly 200,000 distinct CDR3 sequences, roughly three fifths seen once. This chain connects TRBV7-6 to TRBJ2-1; D possibly uses TRBD1 or TRBD2 (5 bases each). This sequence originates from a human donor with aplastic anemia. Sequenced: sorted CD4+, CD8+, or CD8+CD57+ T cells (not recorded which) from PBMCs. Here the CDR3 DNA reads TGTGCCAGCAGCTTAGCGCCCCGGACGAGAGGGGACAATGAGCAGTTCTTC. It is translated as CASSLAPRTRGDNEQFF.